This TCR beta chain came from a study of PD-L1 blockade in urothelial cancer. The wider study: The year 2014 saw patients start atezolizumab, 1,200 mg intravenously every 3 weeks.

Germline lookup yields CDR1 SGHAT and CDR2 FQNNGV. Trimming left V 1 base short and J 5 bases short, with 12 bases between. The CDR3 has 15 residues. Synthetic TCR analog templates were spiked into each PCR. Here immunoSEQ multiplex PCR was the method, and the copy in TCRdb shows in-frame clones only, minus some. The table lists about 30,000 clones, 80% to 85% of them singletons. Sequences were derived from PBMCs, sampled around atezolizumab (anti-PD-L1) treatment. The rearrangement links TRBV11-2 to TRBJ1-5; D unresolved. This sequence originates from a man aged 45-60 years with urothelial cancer. CDR3: CASSLAGRVHQPQHF. CDR3 coding DNA: TGTGCCAGCAGCTTAGCCGGGAGGGTGCATCAGCCCCAGCATTTT.